Shown below are 22 T cell receptor beta chains from a single sample sequenced in a study of cytomegalovirus exposure and HLA in healthy donors. Primers: 60 Vbeta forward and 13 Jbeta reverse. Sequencing used immunoSEQ multiplex PCR; TCRdb keeps in-frame clones, though not all of them. The sample shows about 160,000 clones, about 80% of them seen only once. Sequencing used PBMCs. The receptors shown here come from a man aged 50 or older in good health and CMV-seropositive.

This clone was seen only once. The gene calls are TRBV18 and TRBJ1-1; 10 nucleotides line up with TRBD1. There are 15 residues in the CDR3. The germline V gene encodes CDR1 KGHSH and CDR2 LQKENI. Unmatched junction bases numbered 12, after V lost 4 bases and J lost 10 bases. The CDR3 region has the DNA TGTGCCAGCTCACACGGGACAGGGGAGTCTCAGGGAGCTTTCTTT. The encoded protein is CASSHGTGESQGAFF.

The chain combines TRBV19 with TRBJ1-5; TRBD1 might be the D (5 bases). Germline CDR1 reads LNHDA; CDR2 reads SQIVND (reference sequence). The ends were cut back, 8 bases at V and 5 bases at J, with 10 bases in the middle. There are 12 residues in the CDR3. CDR3 loop: CASVGGYQPQHF. The CDR3 DNA reads TGTGCCAGTGTGGGGGGATATCAGCCCCAGCATTTT.

The CDR3 nucleotides read TGTGCCAGCAGTTTCCCCTGGAGAACTGAAGCTTTCTTT. Translated, it gives CASSFPWRTEAFF. V gene TRBV28 combines with J gene TRBJ1-1; D remains ambiguous. The CDR3 consists of 13 residues. The V gene's germline CDR1 is MDHEN and CDR2 SYDVKM. Between the trimmed V and J ends, which lost 3 bases and 5 bases, there was a span of 10 bases.

CDR3 bases: TGTGCCAGCAGCGTAGGGGGTAGCGGGGGGCTCCAAGAGACCCAGTACTTC. Its translation: CASSVGGSGGLQETQYF. The rearrangement links TRBV9 to TRBJ2-5, with 10 bases fitting TRBD2. Germline-derived CDR1 and CDR2 are SGDLS and YYNGEE. Germline trimming cut 0 bases from V and 1 base from J; bases unmatched to any gene: 6. This CDR3 has 17 residues.

V and J are TRBV2 and TRBJ2-7; no reliable D call. Germline CDR1 SNHLY, CDR2 FYNNEI. V was pared by 6 bases and J by 7 bases, with 7 bases between. This CDR3 comprises 10 residues. The CDR3 region has the DNA TGTGCCAGCAGAGACTCGGAGCAGTACTTC. It specifies CASRDSEQYF. The whole variable domain, remainder taken from reference TRBV2 and TRBJ2-7, is EPEVTQTPSHQVTQMGQEVILRCVPISNHLYFYWYRQILGQKVEFLVSFYNNEISEKSEIFDDQFSVERPDGSNFTLKIRSTKLEDSAMYFCASRDSEQYFGPGTRLTVT.

The chain carries TRBV6-1 and TRBJ1-2; D is perhaps TRBD1 (6 bases). CDR1 MNHNS and CDR2 SASEGT come from the germline V gene. V was shortened by 3 bases and J by 0 bases, with 14 bases between the two germline ends. This CDR3 comprises 16 residues. CDR3 sequence: CASSDVGHQANYGYTF. CDR3 nucleotides: TGTGCCAGCAGTGACGTGGGACACCAAGCTAACTATGGCTACACCTTC.

V usage is TRBV27 and J usage is TRBJ1-5; D is unresolved. V lost 3 bases, J lost 7 bases, and 13 bases lay in between. CDR3 length: 14 residues. Looked up from germline, CDR1 is MNHEY and CDR2 is SMNVEV (reference sequence). The CDR3, as DNA: TGTGCCAGCAGTTTGGAGGGTAGGAGCCAGCCCCAGCATTTT. Its translation is CASSLEGRSQPQHF.

J is TRBJ2-7 and V is TRBV7-6; a weak D match, TRBD1 (5 bases). Per germline, CDR1 SGHVS and CDR2 FNYEAQ. Trimming removed 5 bases from V and 3 bases from J, with 14 bases in between. The CDR3 extends over 14 amino acids. CDR3 loop: CASSPSGFGYEQYF. The CDR3 nucleotides are TGTGCCAGCAGCCCATCAGGGTTTGGCTACGAGCAGTACTTC.

CDR3 sequence reads: CASSLELREYF. CDR3 coding DNA: TGTGCCAGCAGCTTAGAACTGAGAGAGTACTTC. V is TRBV7-9 and J is TRBJ2-7; no clear D gene. CDR3 size: 11 residues. The V and J ends lost 1 base and 11 bases respectively, with 9 bases between them. The germline CDR1 and CDR2 sequences are SEHNR and FQNEAQ (reference sequence).

The chain links TRBV30 to TRBJ1-3; D is ambiguous. Trimming took 5 bases from V and 4 from J, leaving 12 bases between them. The CDR3 runs 13 residues. Germline values: CDR1 GTSNPN, CDR2 SVGIG (reference sequence). For the CDR3, the DNA is TGTGCCTGGGCCTCACCCGGGGGAAACACCATATATTTT. As protein: CAWASPGGNTIYF.

In its sample, this clone was seen a few times. The CDR3 protein is CASSPDRVSPLHF. In DNA, the CDR3 is TGTGCCAGCAGTCCGGACAGGGTTTCACCCCTCCACTTT. The chain combines TRBV27 with TRBJ1-6, with 8 bases identical to TRBD1. This CDR3 is 13 amino acids long. V was clipped by 5 bases and J by 9 bases; unmatched bases: 3. Germline CDR1 reads MNHEY; CDR2 reads SMNVEV (reference sequence).

The V call is TRBV14, the J call TRBJ1-4; 9 nucleotides align to TRBD1. V lost 4 bases, J lost 3 bases, and 6 bases stayed unmatched. CDR3 length: 16 amino acids. Looked up from germline, CDR1 is SGHDN and CDR2 is FVKESK. CDR3 residues: CASSPRQGVPNEKLFF. CDR3 coding DNA: TGTGCCAGCAGCCCAAGACAGGGGGTACCTAATGAAAAACTGTTTTTT.

The chain combines TRBV11-2 with TRBJ2-5; the D gene is possibly TRBD1 (6 bases). CDR1 is SGHAT and CDR2 is FQNNGV in the germline V gene. The CDR3 spans 13 residues. With 5 bases removed from V and 0 bases from J, the gap between germline ends came to 7 bases. The CDR3 loop reads CASSRDNQETQYF. For the CDR3, the DNA is TGTGCCAGCAGCAGGGACAACCAAGAGACCCAGTACTTC.

The V and J genes are TRBV5-1 and TRBJ2-7; the D gene is possibly TRBD1 (6 bases). The CDR3 covers 17 residues. Trimming left V 0 bases short and J 1 base short, with 17 bases between. CDR1 SGHRS and CDR2 YFSETQ come from the germline V gene. In DNA, the CDR3 is TGCGCCAGCAGCTTGGAGAGGTTTTCAGGGGTTTCCTACGAGCAGTACTTC. It yields the protein CASSLERFSGVSYEQYF.

The rearrangement links TRBV5-4 to TRBJ2-2, with a possible D match to TRBD2 (5 bases). Germline CDR1 is SGHNT and CDR2 is YYREEE (reference sequence). V was shortened by 5 bases and J by 0 bases, with 11 bases between the two germline ends. The CDR3 extends over 15 amino acids. Here the CDR3 reads CASSSSGTNTGELFF. The CDR3 DNA is TGTGCCAGCAGTTCGAGCGGAACGAACACCGGGGAGCTGTTTTTT.

The chain employs TRBV2 and TRBJ1-5; TRBD1 might be the D (5 bases). Germline V gives CDR1 SNHLY, CDR2 FYNNEI. Trimming took off 4 bases at V and 2 bases at J, with 9 bases between the two ends. This CDR3 has 14 amino acids. The CDR3 sequence: CASSAQGGNQPQHF. The CDR3 nucleotides are TGTGCCAGCAGTGCCCAGGGCGGCAATCAGCCCCAGCATTTT.

The V and J genes are TRBV7-2 and TRBJ1-1, with 8 bases identical to TRBD1. Per the germline V gene, CDR1 is SGHTA and CDR2 is FQGNSA. Trimming at V came to 4 bases and at J to 4 bases, leaving 5 bases not matched to a gene. The CDR3 extends over 14 amino acids. The CDR3 nucleotides read TGTGCCAGCAGCTACAGGGGGGTAATCACTGAAGCTTTCTTT. Its translation: CASSYRGVITEAFF.

The V gene is TRBV5-1, the J gene TRBJ2-5, with 12 nucleotides matching TRBD2. V was pared by 6 bases and J by 4 bases, with 4 bases of the junction left unmatched. The CDR3 spans 14 residues. Germline CDR1 and CDR2: SGHRS and YFSETQ. CDR3 in amino acids: CASTSGGAGETQYF. CDR3 nucleotides: TGCGCCAGCACTAGCGGGGGGGCAGGAGAGACCCAGTACTTC.

J is TRBJ1-2 and V is TRBV6-5; D perhaps matches TRBD1 (5 bases). Germline CDR1 MNHEY, CDR2 SVGAGI. The CDR3 extends over 12 amino acids. Trimming shortened V by 8 bases and J by 4 bases, and 11 bases separated the two germline ends. CDR3 nucleotide sequence: TGTGCCAGCCTCCCAGGGCCCTATGGCTACACCTTC. The encoded protein is CASLPGPYGYTF.

This chain uses TRBV5-1 with TRBJ1-1; TRBD1 might be the D (6 bases). The length of the CDR3 is 13 residues. Trimming shortened V by 2 bases and J by 6 bases, and 11 bases separated the two germline ends. Germline loops: CDR1 SGHRS, CDR2 YFSETQ. In nucleotides, the CDR3 is TGCGCCAGCAGCTTACAGGGAGAAGCTGAAGCTTTCTTT. Encoded protein: CASSLQGEAEAFF.

The genes are TRBV15 and TRBJ2-3, with 8 bases fitting TRBD2. The CDR3 is made up of 14 amino acids. V lost 8 bases to trimming and J lost 0 bases; unmatched junction nucleotides: 4. CDR1 is LNHNV and CDR2 is YYDKDF in the germline V gene (reference sequence). The CDR3 nucleotides read TGTGCCACCCGGGGGGGGGATAGCACAGATACGCAGTATTTT. This codes for CATRGGDSTDTQYF. Looking up the rest from reference TRBV15 and TRBJ2-3 gives the full variable domain: DAMVIQNPRYQVTQFGKPVTLSCSQTLNHNVMYWYQQKSSQAPKLLFHYYDKDFNNEADTPDNFQSRRPNTSFCFLDIRSPGLGDTAMYLCATRGGDSTDTQYFGPGTRLTVL.

The chain is built from TRBV2 and TRBJ1-4, with D unclear. The CDR3 has 11 residues. The V gene's germline CDR1 is SNHLY and CDR2 FYNNEI. V was pared by 5 bases and J by 7 bases, with 5 bases between. CDR3 in amino acids: CASSYSEKLFF. Written as DNA, the CDR3 is TGTGCCAGCAGTTACAGTGAAAAACTGTTTTTT.